The 27 T cell receptor beta chains below all came from one sample that was sequenced in a study of T cell repertoires in cytomegalovirus infection. MiXCR, applied by TCRdb to the reads, yields one record per CDR3 protein. In the table there are 250,000 to 300,000 distinct CDR3 sequences, roughly 21% of which are singletons. These receptors are not linked to any known antigen. This specimen was cultured PBMCs, taken from culture after CMV antigen stimulation. Receptors originate from a human donor in good health (CMV status not recorded). Some clones in this sample may be carry-over from other donors' samples.

At least ten counts were recorded for this clonotype. This chain connects TRBV7-2 to TRBJ1-1; D call uncertain. Deletions cut 5 bases from V and 1 base from J, with 8 bases between. Germline V gene sequence: CDR1 SGHTA, CDR2 FQGNSA. The length of the CDR3 is 13 residues. The CDR3 bases are TGTGCCAGCAGCCTTCAGTGGAACACTGAAGCTTTCTTT. Residues: CASSLQWNTEAFF.

The rearrangement links TRBV12-3 or TRBV12-4 to TRBJ2-3; unclear D gene. This CDR3 region has 15 residues. V was trimmed by 6 bases and J by 0 bases, leaving 13 bases between them. The CDR3 protein is CASSQITKSTDTQYF. DNA of the CDR3: TGTGCCAGCAGCCAAATCACGAAAAGCACAGATACGCAGTATTTT.

V and J are TRBV24-1 and TRBJ1-5; maybe TRBD1 (6 bases). CDR3 size: 16 residues. Germline CDR1 and CDR2: KGHDR and SFDVKD. V dropped 4 bases and J dropped 4 bases, with 16 bases sitting between them. This chain's CDR3 is CATSDTGQGKNQPQHF. The CDR3 DNA is TGTGCCACCAGTGACACGGGACAAGGAAAAAATCAGCCCCAGCATTTT.

Points on this clonotype: One end of the junction does not line up with germline, which may come from a read error. The chain recombines TRBV18 with TRBJ1-1; D gene ambiguous. Per the germline V gene, CDR1 is KGHSH and CDR2 is LQKENI. The CDR3 loop spans 14 amino acids. CDR3 coding DNA: TGTGCCAACTCACCACCAGGAGGATACACTGAAGCTTTCTTT. Its translation is CANSPPGGYTEAFF.

This clonotype has more than one count but fewer than ten. The chain couples TRBV20-1 to TRBJ2-6; D is ambiguous. The CDR3 length is 15 residues. Germline assignment: CDR1 DFQATT and CDR2 SNEGSKA (reference sequence). Trimming removed 0 bases from V and 0 bases from J, with 6 bases in between. The CDR3 DNA follows: TGCAGTGCTAGAGACCGGACCTCTGGGGCCAACGTCCTGACTTTC. This sequence encodes CSARDRTSGANVLTF.

The table lists this clonotype with a few counts. The chain uses TRBV12-3 or TRBV12-4 and TRBJ1-2, with 9 bases matching TRBD1. CDR3 size: 15 residues. V dropped 6 bases and J dropped 8; count of bases not matched to a gene: 13. Here the CDR3 DNA reads TGTGCCAGCAGATATAGCCGACAGGGGGGCTTCGGCTACACCTTC. It translates to CASRYSRQGGFGYTF.

J is TRBJ2-5 and V is TRBV4-2; the D gene is possibly TRBD1 (6 bases). Per germline, CDR1 LGHNA and CDR2 YNFKEQ. V shed 0 bases and J shed 4 bases, with 9 bases lying between them. The CDR3 is 14 residues long. CDR3 protein: CASSQDAGAETQYF. The CDR3 DNA reads as TGTGCCAGCAGCCAAGATGCAGGGGCAGAGACCCAGTACTTC.

This clonotype was recorded at least ten times. CDR3 nucleotides: TGTGCCGTTAGCGGGCGCTACGAGCAGTACGTC. It translates to CAVSGRYEQYV. The chain recombines TRBV28 with TRBJ2-7, with 7 bases fitting TRBD2. The V and J ends lost 11 bases and 3 bases, in that order; junction bases with no gene match: 4. The CDR3 has 11 residues. CDR1 is MDHEN, CDR2 SYDVKM, per germline.

The chain uses TRBV7-6 and TRBJ2-2; D ambiguous. This CDR3 is 15 amino acids long. Deletions cut 5 bases from V and 1 base from J, with 11 bases between. Germline values: CDR1 SGHVS, CDR2 FNYEAQ. The CDR3 sequence: CASSPVIVNTGELFF. The CDR3 DNA follows: TGTGCCAGCAGCCCAGTTATCGTGAACACCGGGGAGCTGTTTTTT.

CDR3 in DNA: TGCAGTGCTAGAGCCTCCGATATGGGGCAGGGTTACGAGCAGTACGTC. Translating it yields CSARASDMGQGYEQYV. The chain carries TRBV20-1 and TRBJ2-7, with a weak D call TRBD1 (5 bases). Germline V lookup: CDR1 DFQATT, CDR2 SNEGSKA (reference sequence). The CDR3 totals 16 residues. Trimming stripped 1 base from V and 4 bases from J, with 20 bases between.

The V call is TRBV27, the J call TRBJ1-3, with D unresolved. Germline assignment: CDR1 MNHEY and CDR2 SMNVEV (reference sequence). The germline V and J ends were trimmed by 3 bases and 0 bases, with 12 bases remaining between them. The CDR3 extends over 16 amino acids. The CDR3: CASSLFSPLSGNTIYF. CDR3 coding DNA: TGTGCCAGCAGTTTGTTTAGTCCCCTCTCTGGAAACACCATATATTTT.

V and J are TRBV28 and TRBJ1-6, with D possibly matching TRBD1 (5 bases). The CDR3 consists of 15 residues. Trimming removed 7 bases at V and 7 bases at J, with 17 bases between. Germline CDR1 reads MDHEN; CDR2 reads SYDVKM. As DNA, the CDR3 is TGTGCCAGCAACTCCCTTGTCCAGGGAAATTCACCCCTCCACTTT. This gives the protein CASNSLVQGNSPLHF.

This clonotype has a handful of counts. Possible read error: a much larger clone is one base away. The chain recombines TRBV11-2 with TRBJ1-5; D is ambiguous. Germline CDR1 is SGHAT and CDR2 is FQNNGV. The CDR3 consists of 13 residues. Trimming pared 1 base from V and 5 bases from J, leaving 6 bases between. CDR3 nucleotides: TGTGCCAGCAGCTTAGTTGAGGATCAGCCCCAGCATTTT. Protein sequence: CASSLVEDQPQHF.

This clonotype was seen a handful of times. The chain joins TRBV19 to TRBJ1-1; D perhaps matches TRBD1 (6 bases). The CDR3 has 15 residues. V lost 4 bases, J lost 0 bases, and 12 bases lay in between. The germline V gene has CDR1 LNHDA and CDR2 SQIVND (reference sequence). CDR3 amino acids: CASSRQVNMNTEAFF. The CDR3 nucleotides are TGTGCCAGTAGTAGACAGGTCAATATGAACACTGAAGCTTTCTTT. The complete variable domain, with remaining parts taken from reference TRBV19 and TRBJ1-1, reads DGGITQSPKYLFRKEGQNVTLSCEQNLNHDAMYWYRQDPGQGLRLIYYSQIVNDFQKGDIAEGYSVSREKKESFPLTVTSAQKNPTAFYLCASSRQVNMNTEAFFGQGTRLTVV.

This clonotype was observed many times. The chain recombines TRBV7-2 with TRBJ1-3, with a weak D call TRBD1 (6 bases). Germline V CDR1 and CDR2: SGHTA, FQGNSA. This CDR3 comprises 14 residues. Trimming took off 1 base at V and 9 bases at J, with 13 bases between the two ends. CDR3 sequence reads: CASSLGPGESTIYF. In DNA, the CDR3 is TGTGCCAGCAGCTTAGGTCCAGGGGAGAGCACCATATATTTT.

This clonotype was recorded many times. The chain recombines TRBV7-2 with TRBJ2-7, with 9 nucleotides matching TRBD2. The CDR3 runs 16 residues. The trim removed 1 base at V and 2 bases at J, leaving 6 bases unmatched. Germline-derived CDR1 and CDR2 are SGHTA and FQGNSA. The CDR3: CASSLVAGALAYEQYF. The CDR3 DNA sequence: TGTGCCAGCAGCTTAGTAGCGGGGGCGCTAGCCTACGAGCAGTACTTC.

This clonotype was counted ten times or more. The V gene is TRBV20-1, the J gene TRBJ2-2, with 12 bases identical to TRBD2. Per germline, CDR1 DFQATT and CDR2 SNEGSKA (reference sequence). The CDR3 extends over 13 amino acids. J lost 6 bases, V lost 7 bases, and 3 bases had no gene match. DNA for the CDR3: TGCAGTGTCCTAGCGGGAGGGCCCGGGGAGCTGTTTTTT. Protein: CSVLAGGPGELFF.

The chain uses TRBV24-1 and TRBJ2-3; TRBD1 or TRBD2 may be the D gene (5 bases each). Germline V gene data show CDR1 as KGHDR and CDR2 as SFDVKD. The CDR3 has 15 amino acids. V gave up 0 bases and J gave up 4 bases, with 10 bases separating them. The CDR3 nucleotides are TGTGCCACCAGTGATTTGGGGCAGGGAGCAGATACGCAGTATTTT. Encoded protein: CATSDLGQGADTQYF.

In the case of this clonotype: The junction shows a germline mismatch at one end, possibly a read error. The V gene is TRBV28, the J gene TRBJ2-2; 8 bases are shared with TRBD2. The germline V gene has CDR1 MDHEN and CDR2 SYDVKM. The CDR3 has 15 residues. The DNA for the CDR3 is TGTGCCAGCAATTTACGGGGGGGGAACACCGGGGAGCTGTTTTTT. The encoded protein is CASNLRGGNTGELFF.

This clonotype was seen at least ten times. The CDR3 DNA sequence: TGTGCCAGCAGCTCGGGGCTAGCGCCAGATACGCAGTATTTT. Protein sequence: CASSSGLAPDTQYF. V and J are TRBV7-2 and TRBJ2-3, with D tentatively TRBD2 (6 bases). Trimming cost V 4 bases and J 4 bases, with 12 bases left between them. The germline gives CDR1 SGHTA, CDR2 FQGNSA. The CDR3 covers 14 residues.

V gene TRBV5-4 combines with J gene TRBJ1-2; 7 bases are a match to TRBD1. J was trimmed by 8 bases and V by 3 bases; bases with no gene match: 7. The CDR3 length is 13 residues. Per germline, CDR1 SGHNT and CDR2 YYREEE (reference sequence). The CDR3 region is CASSSTGSVGYTF. CDR3 nucleotides: TGTGCCAGCAGCTCGACAGGGAGCGTGGGCTACACCTTC. Variable domain in full (rest from reference TRBV5-4 and TRBJ1-2): ETGVTQSPTHLIKTRGQQVTLRCSSQSGHNTVSWYQQALGQGPQFIFQYYREEENGRGNFPPRFSGLQFPNYSSELNVNALELDDSALYLCASSSTGSVGYTFGSGTRLTVV.

This clonotype was observed at least ten times. The chain couples TRBV7-2 to TRBJ2-3, with TRBD2 matching 9 bases. The CDR3 has 12 residues. V lost 8 bases and J lost 10; bases outside the gene matches: 7. Germline V gene data show CDR1 as SGHTA and CDR2 as FQGNSA. The CDR3 is CASSVAGGPQYF. Here the CDR3 DNA reads TGTGCCAGCTCCGTGGCGGGAGGGCCGCAGTATTTT.

This clonotype was detected only a few times. The chain has TRBV18 and TRBJ2-5, with TRBD2 as a possible D gene (5 bases). V was shortened by 0 bases and J by 5 bases, with 10 bases between the two germline ends. This CDR3 spans 14 amino acids. The germline gives CDR1 KGHSH, CDR2 LQKENI. The DNA of the CDR3 is TGTGCCAGCTCACCACCGAATGGGGAGGAGACCCAGTACTTC. This gives the protein CASSPPNGEETQYF. Variable domain in full (rest from reference TRBV18 and TRBJ2-5): NAGVMQNPRHLVRRRGQEARLRCSPMKGHSHVYWYRQLPEEGLKFMVYLQKENIIDESGMPKERFSAEFPKEGPSILRIQQVVRGDSAAYFCASSPPNGEETQYFGPGTRLLVL.

The rearrangement joins TRBV6-2 or TRBV6-3 to TRBJ2-7; a weak D match, TRBD2 (6 bases). The CDR3 contains 15 residues. Looked up from germline, CDR1 is MNHEY and CDR2 is SVGEGT. Trimming pared 0 bases from V and 4 bases from J, leaving 13 bases between. The CDR3 protein is CASSYSTPSVYEQYV. CDR3 DNA: TGTGCCAGCAGTTACTCGACGCCTAGCGTATACGAGCAGTACGTC.

V and J are TRBV9 and TRBJ2-1, with a tentative D call TRBD2 (6 bases). The germline V gene has CDR1 SGDLS and CDR2 YYNGEE. Trimming left V 5 bases short and J 5 bases short, with 23 bases between. The CDR3 covers 17 residues. In nucleotides, the CDR3 is TGTGCCAGCAGTCCCGGCCTGACTAGTTTTTTGCACAATGAGCAGTTCTTC. It translates to CASSPGLTSFLHNEQFF.

This clonotype was seen repeatedly, ten times or more. J is TRBJ1-3 and V is TRBV2, with 12 bases aligning to TRBD1. The CDR3 is 15 residues long. Germline V lookup: CDR1 SNHLY, CDR2 FYNNEI. The V segment lost 9 bases and the J segment 4 bases; nucleotides outside the gene matches: 7. The CDR3 protein is CASTGTGGEGNTIYF. The CDR3 DNA reads as TGTGCCAGTACCGGGACAGGGGGCGAGGGAAACACCATATATTTT.

This clonotype was seen a handful of times. The chain uses TRBV28 and TRBJ2-3; 7 positions match TRBD2. Germline CDR1 MDHEN, CDR2 SYDVKM. Trimming removed 2 bases from V and 12 bases from J; junction bases left unmatched: 2. CDR3 length: 11 residues. This CDR3 is CASSLGRAQYF. The CDR3 DNA reads as TGTGCCAGCAGTTTAGGGAGGGCACAGTATTTT.